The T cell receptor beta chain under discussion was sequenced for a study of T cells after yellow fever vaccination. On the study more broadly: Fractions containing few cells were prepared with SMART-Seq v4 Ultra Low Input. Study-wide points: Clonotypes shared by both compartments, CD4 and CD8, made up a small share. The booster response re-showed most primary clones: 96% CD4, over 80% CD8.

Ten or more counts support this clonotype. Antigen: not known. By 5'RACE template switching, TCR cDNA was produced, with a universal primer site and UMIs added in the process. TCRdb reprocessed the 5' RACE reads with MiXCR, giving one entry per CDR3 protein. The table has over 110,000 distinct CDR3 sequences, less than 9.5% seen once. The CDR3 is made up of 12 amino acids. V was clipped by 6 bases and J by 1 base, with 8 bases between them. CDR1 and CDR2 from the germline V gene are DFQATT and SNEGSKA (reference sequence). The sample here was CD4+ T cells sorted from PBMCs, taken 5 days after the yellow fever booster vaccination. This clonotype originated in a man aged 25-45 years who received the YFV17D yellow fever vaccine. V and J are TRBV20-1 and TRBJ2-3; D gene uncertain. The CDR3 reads CSASERTDTQYF. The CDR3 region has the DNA TGCAGTGCCTCGGAACGCACAGATACGCAGTATTTT.